This T cell receptor (beta chain) was identified during a study of T cells after yellow fever vaccination. Study in general: Each low-cell-number fraction was prepared by means of SMART-Seq v4 Ultra Low Input. General study results and limits: The booster response re-showed most primary clones: 95% to 96% CD4, around 90% CD8. Overall, a small share of clonotypes was seen in both CD4 and CD8 compartments.

Template-switching 5'RACE yielded the TCR cDNA; a universal primer site and UMIs were added in the process. MiXCR, run by TCRdb on the 5' RACE reads, gives a single entry per CDR3 protein. The sample carries hundreds of thousands of distinct CDR3 sequences, approximately 12% recorded once. Of note for this clonotype: Its antigen is unidentified.

Germline V gene sequence: CDR1 SEHNR, CDR2 FQNEAQ (reference sequence). The CDR3 spans 14 residues. Trimming left V 4 bases short and J 4 bases short, with 14 bases between. The sample in question was PBMCs, obtained on the day of the yellow fever booster vaccination. The TCR sequence derives from a man aged 30-40 years who received the YFV17D yellow fever vaccine. This sequence joins TRBV7-9 and TRBJ2-7; no definite D call. CDR3: CASSSRLGGYEQYF. In DNA, the CDR3 is TGTGCCAGCAGCTCCCGACTCGGTGGTTACGAGCAGTACTTC. The variable domain in full, completed from reference TRBV7-9 and TRBJ2-7, reads DTGVSQNPRHKITKRGQNVTFRCDPISEHNRLYWYRQTLGQGPEFLTYFQNEAQLEKSRLLSDRFSAERPKGSFSTLEIQRTEQGDSAMYLCASSSRLGGYEQYFGPGTRLTVT.